Ten or more counts support the clone carrying this TCR beta chain. The sample comes from a study of T cells in Graves' hyperthyroidism and ophthalmopathy. Study background: Blood was drawn when the patient was first diagnosed and still untreated.

The CDR3 is 18 amino acids. Unmatched junction bases numbered 12, after V lost 1 base and J lost 5 bases. Per germline, CDR1 DFQATT and CDR2 SNEGSKA (reference sequence). It was RNA transcripts that yielded the amplified TCR beta CDR3 regions. The study used the HTBI primer set for a first-round RT-PCR of the TCR CDR3. From the multiplex PCR reads, TCRdb called clonotypes with MiXCR, one entry per CDR3 protein. The table lists about 350,000 distinct CDR3 sequences, 15% to 20% of them singletons. This TCR was recovered from a woman between 35 and 50 years old with Graves' ophthalmopathy. This chain joins TRBV20-1 and TRBJ2-5, with TRBD2 matching 14 bases. The sequencing input was blood. In DNA form, the CDR3 reads TGCAGTGCTAGAGGAGGCCGACTAGCGGGAGGGCCAGGGGAGACCCAGTACTTC. This sequence encodes CSARGGRLAGGPGETQYF.